This T cell receptor beta chain was retrieved from a study of blood T cell repertoires in COVID-19. The data were produced by immunoSEQ multiplex PCR, yet TCRdb's version contains in-frame clones alone and is incomplete. Of roughly 40,000 clones listed, about 86% are singletons. V gave up 1 base and J gave up 16 bases; unmatched junction bases: 7. The CDR3 totals 12 residues. From germline, CDR1 is GTSNPN and CDR2 SVGIG (reference sequence). The chain has TRBV30 and TRBJ2-1; 10 positions match TRBD1. Sequencing was done on a sample of peripheral blood. The receptor's source is a woman aged 80 or over with active or convalescent COVID-19. This CDR3 reads CAWSDTGTGVFF. CDR3 sequence (DNA): TGTGCCTGGAGTGACACAGGGACAGGGGTCTTCTTC. The full variable domain, its missing parts supplied by reference TRBV30 and TRBJ2-1, is SQTIHQWPATLVQPVGSPLSLECTVEGTSNPNLYWYRQAAGRGLQLLFYSVGIGQISSEVPQNLSASRPQDRQFILSSKKLLLSDSGFYLCAWSDTGTGVFFGPGTRLTVL.